This T cell receptor beta chain was captured in a study of blood T cell repertoires in COVID-19. About the study: Samples representing acute and convalescent COVID-19 were sourced from the United States, Italy and Spain. Nucleic acid was either cDNA or gDNA, and it came from T cells, B-cell-depleted T cells, or PBMCs.

CDR3 length equals 16 residues. V lost 3 bases, J lost 5 bases, and 9 bases stayed unmatched. Germline assignment: CDR1 SGHKS and CDR2 YYEKEE (reference sequence). Per the study methods: Reference gene primers were amplified, and this amplification served to estimate nucleated cell counts. Clones were sequenced by immunoSEQ multiplex PCR, and TCRdb holds only the in-frame ones, with some missing. That table gives V, J and clone size, and the DNA gave D and trimming. Found here are fewer than 150,000 clones, 80% to 90% of them singletons; the top ten hold roughly 4%. Material for sequencing was peripheral blood. The source of this sequence is a woman aged 40 to 55 with acute or convalescent COVID-19. This chain joins TRBV5-5 and TRBJ2-2; 8 positions match TRBD2. The CDR3: CASSSTGGAQTGELFF. CDR3 in DNA: TGTGCCAGCAGCTCCACGGGGGGGGCGCAGACCGGGGAGCTGTTTTTT.